This T cell receptor beta chain was identified in a study of T-cell memory formation after mild COVID-19. For the study at large: Most TCR clusters belonged to a single donor.

This CDR3 spans 14 amino acids. Germline assignment: CDR1 MNHEY and CDR2 SMNVEV (reference sequence). V trimming: 2 bases; J trimming: 5 bases; junction bases outside the gene matches: 0. TCRdb itself ran the 5' RACE reads through MiXCR, one entry per CDR3 protein. The top ten clones hold approximately 20% of a sample with roughly 340,000 distinct CDR3 sequences, around 15% of them seen once. As regards this clonotype: The target antigen is unknown.

General observations from the study: Within pre-infection memory, some responding clones were found, suggesting cross-reactive memory joined. Later expanders leaned CD4+, whereas clones that contracted between day 15 and 85 were balanced CD4/CD8. Those CD4+ clones that contracted were mainly in CM and EM (CD8+ ones in EMRA).

The chain has TRBV27 and TRBJ2-1; 10 bases line up with TRBD1. The receptor was isolated from a man younger than 35 who had mild COVID-19 (a few samples of this study predate the infection). Cell type and time point are not known. Input material: PBMCs or a T cell subset sorted from them (not recorded which). CDR3 in DNA: TGTGCCAGCAGTTTAGACAGGGGGCACAATGAGCAGTTCTTC. Amino acid sequence: CASSLDRGHNEQFF.